These T cell receptor beta chains were read from a single sample in a study of T-cell reconstitution after alpha-beta-depleted transplantation in children. TCRdb fed the PCR reads into MiXCR, producing one record per CDR3 protein. The sample gives some 250,000 distinct CDR3 sequences, about 12% of which show up once; about 2.6% is in the top ten. This specimen consisted of PBMCs from the stem cell graft donor, obtained from the stem cell graft. These TCRs come from a human donor who donated a stem cell graft to a child with acute lymphoblastic leukemia. CDR3s include the opening cysteine and the closing phenylalanine or tryptophan. The D gene is left open where the match is weak. The size entry is marked missing in some rows and otherwise reads once, few, many or a size class.

clone_size	v_call	d_call	j_call	cdr3_aa	cdr3_nt
many	TRBV6-1	-	TRBJ2-1	CASTTGLHSPRQFF	TGTGCCAGCACCACAGGGCTTCATTCCCCAAGGCAGTTCTTC
-	TRBV20-1	TRBD2	TRBJ2-1	CSARDRAGGPEQFF	TGCAGTGCTAGAGACAGAGCGGGGGGGCCGGAGCAGTTCTTC
many	TRBV11-2	TRBD2	TRBJ2-1	CASSSRGRGVSYNEQFF	TGTGCCAGCAGCTCTCGGGGGCGGGGGGTGTCTTACAATGAGCAGTTCTTC
-	TRBV2	-	TRBJ2-5	CASSVRGRRETQYF	TGTGCCAGCAGTGTGCGGGGGCGTCGAGAGACCCAGTACTTC
many	TRBV20-1	TRBD1	TRBJ2-7	CSARWDRGSNEQYF	TGCAGTGCTAGGTGGGACAGGGGCAGCAACGAGCAGTACTTC
many	TRBV5-1	TRBD1	TRBJ2-7	CASSLVPLGQGAYEQYF	TGCGCCAGCAGCTTGGTCCCGTTGGGACAGGGAGCCTACGAGCAGTACTTC
many	TRBV4-2	-	TRBJ2-7	CASSPWGDYEQYF	TGTGCCAGCAGCCCCTGGGGGGACTACGAGCAGTACTTC
few	TRBV13	-	TRBJ1-5	CASSRGTRQPQHF	TGTGCCAGCAGTCGAGGGACTCGTCAGCCCCAGCATTTT
many	TRBV6-2/TRBV6-3	-	TRBJ1-3	CASTLNSGNTIYF	TGTGCCAGTACGCTAAACTCTGGAAACACCATATATTTT
many	TRBV30	-	TRBJ2-7	CAWDSGSQRLKYF	TGTGCCTGGGATTCAGGCTCCCAGCGTTTGAAGTACTTC
many	TRBV28	TRBD1	TRBJ2-5	CASSFAPGQGETQYF	TGTGCCAGCAGTTTCGCACCGGGACAGGGTGAGACCCAGTACTTC
many	TRBV7-2	-	TRBJ1-5	CASSLIVGGNQPQHF	TGTGCCAGCAGCTTAATCGTCGGGGGTAATCAGCCCCAGCATTTT
many	TRBV7-9	-	TRBJ1-4	CASSMDTEGELFF	TGTGCCAGCAGTATGGACACCGAGGGGGAACTGTTTTTT
-	TRBV27	-	TRBJ2-7	CASSSVKPPDEQYF	TGTGCCAGCAGTTCGGTTAAACCCCCCGACGAGCAGTACTTC
many	TRBV6-1	-	TRBJ1-1	CASRPGTANTEAFF	TGTGCCAGCAGACCCGGCACAGCGAACACTGAAGCTTTCTTT
many	TRBV2	-	TRBJ2-7	CASRTRQYEQYF	TGTGCCAGCAGAACGAGACAGTACGAGCAGTACTTC
many	TRBV7-9	TRBD2	TRBJ2-7	CASSLAWGGESYEQYF	TGTGCCAGCAGCTTAGCGTGGGGAGGGGAGAGTTACGAGCAGTACTTC
many	TRBV9	-	TRBJ2-1	CASSVDPGAGWDYNEQFF	TGTGCCAGCAGCGTAGACCCGGGGGCGGGATGGGACTACAATGAGCAGTTCTTC
many	TRBV25-1	-	TRBJ2-1	CASSDLGDVNEQFF	TGTGCCAGCAGTGATTTGGGGGATGTGAATGAGCAGTTCTTC
few	TRBV11-2	TRBD1	TRBJ1-1	CASSSRQGARGNTEAFF	TGTGCCAGCAGCTCTAGACAGGGGGCGCGGGGGAACACTGAAGCTTTCTTT
many	TRBV6-5	-	TRBJ2-5	CASSYREETQYF	TGTGCCAGCAGTTACAGGGAGGAGACCCAGTACTTC
many	TRBV28	-	TRBJ1-1	CASSWRHSNTEAFF	TGTGCCAGCAGCTGGAGACATTCGAACACTGAAGCTTTCTTT
-	TRBV20-1	-	TRBJ1-2	CSASVRQDYGYTF	TGCAGTGCTAGTGTCCGGCAGGACTATGGCTACACCTTC
many	TRBV7-2	-	TRBJ1-4	CASSLELVGYEKLFF	TGTGCCAGCAGCTTAGAACTCGTCGGCTACGAAAAACTGTTTTTT
many	TRBV7-9	-	TRBJ2-2	CASSFHSTGELFF	TGTGCCAGCAGCTTTCACAGCACCGGGGAGCTGTTTTTT
-	TRBV20-1	TRBD1	TRBJ1-1	CSAPSETGMHTEAFF	TGCAGTGCCCCATCCGAGACAGGGATGCACACTGAAGCTTTCTTT
many	TRBV6-1	-	TRBJ1-2	CASSETRRDGYTF	TGTGCCAGCAGTGAGACACGGCGGGATGGCTACACCTTC
many	TRBV20-1	TRBD2	TRBJ2-7	CSARSGTREFYEQYF	TGCAGTGCTAGATCGGGGACTAGAGAATTCTACGAGCAGTACTTC
few	TRBV19	TRBD2	TRBJ2-1	CASSIGLAQYNEQFF	TGTGCCAGTAGTATAGGACTAGCGCAGTACAATGAGCAGTTCTTC
-	TRBV3-1	-	TRBJ1-2	CASSQERGYTF	TGTGCCAGCAGCCAAGAGCGTGGCTACACCTTC
many	TRBV6-1	-	TRBJ1-5	CASSEAQFQPQHF	TGTGCCAGCAGTGAAGCACAATTTCAGCCCCAGCATTTT
many	TRBV7-9	TRBD2	TRBJ2-7	CASSPGGSGRYEQYF	TGTGCCAGCAGCCCGGGAGGAAGTGGAAGATACGAGCAGTACTTC
-	TRBV7-9	TRBD1	TRBJ1-3	CASSLAPDRVPGNTIYF	TGTGCCAGCAGCTTAGCCCCAGACAGGGTACCTGGAAACACCATATATTTT
many	TRBV7-9	-	TRBJ2-7	CASSFPGPNGIYEQYF	TGTGCCAGCAGCTTTCCGGGACCCAATGGCATCTACGAGCAGTACTTC
medium-sized	TRBV4-2	-	TRBJ1-1	CASSQDRDREAFF	TGTGCCAGCAGCCAAGATCGGGACCGTGAAGCTTTCTTT
many	TRBV5-1	TRBD1	TRBJ2-7	CASSGTGNHEQYF	TGCGCCAGTTCCGGGACAGGGAACCACGAGCAGTACTTC
few	TRBV4-3	-	TRBJ1-2	CASSQDWGGSYGYTF	TGCGCCAGCAGCCAAGATTGGGGAGGGAGCTATGGCTACACCTTC
-	TRBV7-2	TRBD2	TRBJ2-5	CASSFRGLQETQYF	TGTGCCAGCAGCTTCCGGGGACTACAAGAGACCCAGTACTTC
many	TRBV7-9	-	TRBJ2-7	CASSLPRSSHEQYF	TGTGCCAGCAGCTTGCCCCGATCGAGCCACGAGCAGTACTTC
many	TRBV5-1	-	TRBJ2-1	CASVGDSYNEQFF	TGCGCCAGCGTGGGGGATTCCTACAATGAGCAGTTCTTC
many	TRBV29-1	-	TRBJ2-3	CSVGQGLGDTQYF	TGCAGCGTTGGTCAGGGGTTGGGAGATACGCAGTATTTT
few	TRBV4-3	TRBD2	TRBJ2-5	CASSQDWASGGPETQYF	TGCGCCAGCAGCCAAGATTGGGCTAGCGGGGGACCAGAGACCCAGTACTTC
-	TRBV6-1	-	TRBJ2-7	CASSKGGNYEQYF	TGTGCCAGCAGTAAGGGGGGCAACTACGAGCAGTACTTC
many	TRBV5-1	-	TRBJ2-7	CASSVGAYEQYF	TGCGCCAGCAGCGTGGGGGCCTACGAGCAGTACTTC
many	TRBV7-2	-	TRBJ1-4	CASSLRGNEKLFF	TGTGCCAGCAGCCTACGGGGTAATGAAAAACTGTTTTTT
-	TRBV6-2/TRBV6-3	-	TRBJ1-5	CASSCGRASSNQPQHF	TGTGCCAGCAGTTGCGGCAGGGCAAGTAGCAATCAGCCCCAGCATTTT
few	TRBV5-1	TRBD2	TRBJ2-5	CASSLGRGGDQETQYF	TGCGCCAGCAGCTTGGGCCGCGGGGGTGACCAAGAGACCCAGTACTTC